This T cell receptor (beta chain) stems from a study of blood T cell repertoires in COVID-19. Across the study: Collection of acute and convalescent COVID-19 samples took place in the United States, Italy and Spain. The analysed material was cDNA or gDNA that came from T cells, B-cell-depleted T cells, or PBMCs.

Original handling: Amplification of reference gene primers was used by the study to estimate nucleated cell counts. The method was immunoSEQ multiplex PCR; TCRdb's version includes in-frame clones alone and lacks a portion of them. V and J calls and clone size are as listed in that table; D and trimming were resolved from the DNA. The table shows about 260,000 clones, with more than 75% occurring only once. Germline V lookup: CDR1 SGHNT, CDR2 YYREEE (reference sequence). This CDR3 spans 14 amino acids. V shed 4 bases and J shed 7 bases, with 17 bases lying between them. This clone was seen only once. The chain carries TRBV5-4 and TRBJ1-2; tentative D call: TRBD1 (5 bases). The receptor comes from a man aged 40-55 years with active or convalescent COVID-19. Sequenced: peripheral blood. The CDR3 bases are TGTGCCAGCAGCCCCTGGGGGGGGTTTTCTGGCTACACCTTC. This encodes CASSPWGGFSGYTF.